This is a list of T cell receptor beta chains from one sample in a study of neoadjuvant anti-PD-1 for oral cavity cancer. This table comes from immunoSEQ multiplex PCR, and its TCRdb copy is limited to in-frame clones, with some not included. Seen here are approximately 83,000 clones, 84% observed once, and the top ten hold around 3%. The source was PBMCs, collected before nivolumab (anti-PD-1) treatment. The receptor set was obtained from a person aged 40 to 85 with oral cavity squamous cell carcinoma. The CDR3 runs from the conserved cysteine through the conserved F or W. The D gene is left open where the match is weak. The size entry is marked missing in some rows and otherwise reads once, few, many or a size class.

CDR3nt	CDR3aa	d_gene	v_gene	j_gene	abundance
TGTGCCAGCAAACTCGGGACAGGGGGATTGGGGCAGTACTTC	CASKLGTGGLGQYF	TRBD1	TRBV27	TRBJ2-7	NA
TGTGCCAGCAGCCTGGACAGCGGTCGGGGGAACGAGCAGTACTTC	CASSLDSGRGNEQYF	NA	TRBV2	TRBJ2-7	NA
TGTGCCTGGAGTGAATATGAGGCCGGGGAGCTGTTTTTT	CAWSEYEAGELFF	NA	TRBV30	TRBJ2-2	NA
TGTGCCAGCAGCCCCCATAACTATGGCTACACCTTC	CASSPHNYGYTF	NA	TRBV7-2	TRBJ1-2	NA
TGTGCCGGCGGTGGGACCCTTGGAAACACCATATATTTT	CAGGGTLGNTIYF	NA	TRBV6-1	TRBJ1-3	NA
TGTGCCAGCAGTAGCCAGGGGGCTAGGGAGACCCAGTACTTC	CASSSQGARETQYF	TRBD1	TRBV6-6	TRBJ2-5	NA
TGTGCCAGCACCCCTGGACAAGAGACCCAGTACTTC	CASTPGQETQYF	NA	TRBV28	TRBJ2-5	NA
TGTGCCAGCACCCCGCGGCCGGGAGGGTTGGGAGGCGAGCAGTACTTC	CASTPRPGGLGGEQYF	TRBD2	TRBV27	TRBJ2-7	once
TGTGCCAGCAGTGAGGCGTTTTACGAGCAGTACTTC	CASSEAFYEQYF	NA	TRBV2	TRBJ2-7	NA
TGTGCCAGCAGTGAATGGGGCCTGCCCCAGCATTTT	CASSEWGLPQHF	NA	TRBV6-1	TRBJ1-5	NA
TGTGCCAGCAGCGTAGGCACCTGGAACACCGGGGAGCTGTTTTTT	CASSVGTWNTGELFF	NA	TRBV9	TRBJ2-2	NA
TGTGCCATCAGTGAGTCCAGAGACAGTGCGCAGTATTTT	CAISESRDSAQYF	NA	TRBV10-3	TRBJ2-3	NA
TGTGCCAGTAGTCAACAGGGGCCGTCAGATACGCAGTATTTT	CASSQQGPSDTQYF	TRBD1	TRBV19	TRBJ2-3	NA
TGCGCCAGCAGTGAATCCGGGACTGGAAACACCATATATTTT	CASSESGTGNTIYF	NA	TRBV10-1	TRBJ1-3	many
TGTGCCAGCACTGGGGGGCGAGGGGTGGAGCTGTTTTTT	CASTGGRGVELFF	NA	TRBV25-1	TRBJ2-2	once
TGTGCCAGCAGCCACACCGGGACTAGCGGGAGTCTATACGAGCAGTACTTC	CASSHTGTSGSLYEQYF	TRBD2	TRBV4-2	TRBJ2-7	NA
TGCAGCGTTGTCGGACTAGCGGGACGAACCTACGAGCAGTACTTC	CSVVGLAGRTYEQYF	TRBD2	TRBV29-1	TRBJ2-7	NA
TGTGCCAGCAGCCCCGAGGCAGGGTGGGACTATGGCTACACCTTC	CASSPEAGWDYGYTF	NA	TRBV5-4	TRBJ1-2	NA
TGTGCCGCTAAGGGACAGCCGAACTATGGCTACACCTTC	CAAKGQPNYGYTF	TRBD1	TRBV28	TRBJ1-2	NA
TGTGCCAGCAGAAGAGAAGGGACAGGCCGTGACTACGAGCAGTACTTC	CASRREGTGRDYEQYF	TRBD1	TRBV7-9	TRBJ2-7	NA
TGTGCCACTCTGGGGGACAGAGCTGCGAACTACACCTTC	CATLGDRAANYTF	TRBD1	TRBV10-3	TRBJ1-2	NA
TGCGCCAGCAGCCAAGTCGAAAGACCGACAATGAACACTGAAGCTTTCTTT	CASSQVERPTMNTEAFF	NA	TRBV4-1	TRBJ1-1	NA
TGTGCCAGCAGCTTACAAGGACAGGGGAACTCCTACAATGAGCAGTTCTTC	CASSLQGQGNSYNEQFF	TRBD1	TRBV11-2	TRBJ2-1	NA
TGTGCCAGCAGCCAAGTTGCGGGAACCGGGGAGCTGTTTTTT	CASSQVAGTGELFF	NA	TRBV14	TRBJ2-2	many
TGCGCCAGCAGTGAGGGGACAGGGGGGACTGAAGCTTTCTTT	CASSEGTGGTEAFF	TRBD1	TRBV10-1	TRBJ1-1	few
TGTGCCAGCAGCCCCGATTGGGGGCGGGAGGCCACAGCCAAGCAGTACTTC	CASSPDWGREATAKQYF	TRBD2	TRBV7-9	TRBJ2-7	once
TGCAGCGCCAGGGGGACAGGGGGCCTCACAGATACGCAGTATTTT	CSARGTGGLTDTQYF	TRBD1	TRBV29-1	TRBJ2-3	NA
TGTGCCAGCAGCTCCCTCGAGGGCGGGAGGGCCCAAGATACGCAGTATTTT	CASSSLEGGRAQDTQYF	TRBD2	TRBV7-9	TRBJ2-3	once
TGTGCCAGTAGTACCCGGACTAGCGGGATCAATGAGCAGTTCTTC	CASSTRTSGINEQFF	TRBD2	TRBV19	TRBJ2-1	once
TGTGCCAGCAGGCCAAGACAGGGGTCCTTTTACGAGCAGTACTTC	CASRPRQGSFYEQYF	TRBD1	TRBV28	TRBJ2-7	NA
TGCGCCAGCAGCTTGGGGACGGCGAACACCGGGGAGCTGTTTTTT	CASSLGTANTGELFF	NA	TRBV5-1	TRBJ2-2	NA
TGTGCCAGCAGTTATTCTGTAGCGGGAGACCCCTACGAGCAGTACTTC	CASSYSVAGDPYEQYF	TRBD2	TRBV6-5	TRBJ2-7	few
TGTGCCAGCAGTTACTCAGACGGAAGCAATCAGCCCCAGCATTTT	CASSYSDGSNQPQHF	NA	TRBV6-5	TRBJ1-5	NA
TGTGCCAGCAGTTCAGAGTCCTCTGGAAACACCATATATTTT	CASSSESSGNTIYF	NA	TRBV6-6	TRBJ1-3	NA
TGTGCCAGCAGTGCCGTGACTAGCGGGAGAGTAAACGAGCAGTACTTC	CASSAVTSGRVNEQYF	TRBD2	TRBV6-1	TRBJ2-7	once
TGTGCCAGCAGTGAAACACTAGCGGGAGGAGCCTACAATGAGCAGTTCTTC	CASSETLAGGAYNEQFF	TRBD2	TRBV6-1	TRBJ2-1	NA
TGCGCCAGCCGCCCCGGGGGGAGTTCCTACGAGCAGTACTTC	CASRPGGSSYEQYF	TRBD2	TRBV4-1	TRBJ2-7	NA
TGTGCCATCAATGGAGGGGGCGCGCTATACTATGGCTACACCTTC	CAINGGGALYYGYTF	TRBD1	TRBV2	TRBJ1-2	NA
TGCAGCGTTTACAGATCCTACGAGCAGTACTTC	CSVYRSYEQYF	NA	TRBV29-1	TRBJ2-7	NA
TGTGCCAGTTTACTAGGAGCAGAGCAGTACTTC	CASLLGAEQYF	NA	TRBV2	TRBJ2-7	NA
TGTGCCAGTAGTATAGTGGGGGTAGGGGCTGAAGCTTTCTTT	CASSIVGVGAEAFF	NA	TRBV19	TRBJ1-1	NA
TGTGCCAGCAGCTTAGAAGCAGACTATGGCTACACCTTC	CASSLEADYGYTF	NA	TRBV7-9	TRBJ1-2	few
TGTGCCAGCAGCCGTGAGACAGGGCTGTTCTATGGCTACACCTTC	CASSRETGLFYGYTF	TRBD1	TRBV5-5	TRBJ1-2	NA
TGCGCCAGCAGCTTGGAAGGGGGCGCCAATCAGCCCCAGCATTTT	CASSLEGGANQPQHF	TRBD1	TRBV5-1	TRBJ1-5	NA
TGTGCCAGCAGTTTTCCCGCCCGCGCCGGTGAGCAGTTCTTC	CASSFPARAGEQFF	NA	TRBV28	TRBJ2-1	NA